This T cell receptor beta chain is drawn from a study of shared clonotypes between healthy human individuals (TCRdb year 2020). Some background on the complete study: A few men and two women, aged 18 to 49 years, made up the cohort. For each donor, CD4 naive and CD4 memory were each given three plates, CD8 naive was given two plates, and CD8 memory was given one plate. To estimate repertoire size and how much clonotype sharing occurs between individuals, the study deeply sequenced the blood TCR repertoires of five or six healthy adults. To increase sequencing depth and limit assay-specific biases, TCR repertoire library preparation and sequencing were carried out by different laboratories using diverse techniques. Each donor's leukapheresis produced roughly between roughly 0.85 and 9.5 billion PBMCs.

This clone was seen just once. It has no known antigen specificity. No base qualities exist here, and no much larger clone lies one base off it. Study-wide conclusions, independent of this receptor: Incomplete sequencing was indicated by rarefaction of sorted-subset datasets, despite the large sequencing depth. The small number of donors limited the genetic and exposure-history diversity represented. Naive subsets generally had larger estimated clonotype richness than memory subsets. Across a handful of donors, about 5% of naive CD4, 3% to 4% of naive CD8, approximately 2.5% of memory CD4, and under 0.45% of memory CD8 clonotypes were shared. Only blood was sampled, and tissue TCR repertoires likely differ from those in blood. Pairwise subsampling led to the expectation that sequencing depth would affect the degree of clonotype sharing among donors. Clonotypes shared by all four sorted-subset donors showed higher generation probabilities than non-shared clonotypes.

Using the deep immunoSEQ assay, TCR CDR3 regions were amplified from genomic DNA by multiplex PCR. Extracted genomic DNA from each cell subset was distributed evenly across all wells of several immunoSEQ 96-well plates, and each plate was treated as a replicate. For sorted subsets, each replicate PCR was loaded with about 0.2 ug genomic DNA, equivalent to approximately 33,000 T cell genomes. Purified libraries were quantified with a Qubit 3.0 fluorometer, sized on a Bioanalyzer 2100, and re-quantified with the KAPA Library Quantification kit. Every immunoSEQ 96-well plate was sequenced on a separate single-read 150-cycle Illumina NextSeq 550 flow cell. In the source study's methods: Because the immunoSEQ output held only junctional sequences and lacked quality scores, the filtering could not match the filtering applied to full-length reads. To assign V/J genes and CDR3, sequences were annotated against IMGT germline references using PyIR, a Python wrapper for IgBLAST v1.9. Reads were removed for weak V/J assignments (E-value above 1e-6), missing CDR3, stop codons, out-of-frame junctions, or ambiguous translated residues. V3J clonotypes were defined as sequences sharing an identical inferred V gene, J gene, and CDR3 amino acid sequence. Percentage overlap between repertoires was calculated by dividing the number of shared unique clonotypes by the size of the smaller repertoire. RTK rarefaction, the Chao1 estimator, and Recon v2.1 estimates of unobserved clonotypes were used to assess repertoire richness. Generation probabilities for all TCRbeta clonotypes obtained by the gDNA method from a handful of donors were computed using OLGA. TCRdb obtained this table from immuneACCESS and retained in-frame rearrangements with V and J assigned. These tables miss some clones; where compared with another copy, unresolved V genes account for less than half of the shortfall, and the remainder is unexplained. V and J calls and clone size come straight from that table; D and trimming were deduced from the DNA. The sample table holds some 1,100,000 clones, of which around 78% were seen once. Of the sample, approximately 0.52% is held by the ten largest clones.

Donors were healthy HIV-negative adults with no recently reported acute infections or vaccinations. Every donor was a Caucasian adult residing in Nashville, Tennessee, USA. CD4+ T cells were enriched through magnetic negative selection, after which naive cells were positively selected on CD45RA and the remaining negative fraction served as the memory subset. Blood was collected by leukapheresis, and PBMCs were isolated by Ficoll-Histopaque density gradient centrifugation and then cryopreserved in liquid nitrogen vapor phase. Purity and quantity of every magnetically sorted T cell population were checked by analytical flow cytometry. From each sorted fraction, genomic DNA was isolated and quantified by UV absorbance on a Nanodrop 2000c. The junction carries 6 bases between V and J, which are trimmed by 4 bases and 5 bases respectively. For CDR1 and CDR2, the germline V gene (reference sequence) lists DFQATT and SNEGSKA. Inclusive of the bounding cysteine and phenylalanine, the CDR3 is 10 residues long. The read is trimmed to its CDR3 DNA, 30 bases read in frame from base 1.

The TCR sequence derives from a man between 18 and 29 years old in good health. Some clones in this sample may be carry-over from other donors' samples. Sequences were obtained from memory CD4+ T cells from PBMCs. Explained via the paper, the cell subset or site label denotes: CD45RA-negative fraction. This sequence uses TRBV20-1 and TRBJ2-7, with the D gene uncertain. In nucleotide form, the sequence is TGCAGTGCTATTTTCCACGAGCAGTACTTC. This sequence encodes CSAIFHEQYF.